What follows are 3 T cell receptor beta chains derived from one specimen sequenced in a study of vaccination and CD4 T cells after COVID-19. Noted time point: late sampling 161 to 241 days after vaccination in three convalescent patients. Treatment of the sample: roughly nine-day PBMC culture with coronavirus spike peptide pools or control peptides (ViraFEST assay). Their cognate antigens are unknown. The Oncomine TCR Beta short-read assay sequenced DNA from cultured CD4+ T cells. TCRdb re-called the PCR reads with MiXCR, one entry per CDR3 protein. The data show 20,000 to 25,000 distinct CDR3 sequences, 30% to 35% seen once. Sample: CD4+ T cells from blood, cultured in vitro, taken about 7 months after SARS-CoV-2 vaccination. These receptors were obtained from a human donor who had recovered from COVID-19.

A few counts support this clonotype. The chain employs TRBV15 and TRBJ1-1; D call uncertain. The CDR3 totals 15 residues. The germline V and J ends were trimmed by 0 bases and 2 bases, with 10 bases remaining between them. Germline CDR1 and CDR2: LNHNV and YYDKDF (reference sequence). The CDR3: CATSRDRAGNTEAFF. Here the CDR3 DNA reads TGTGCCACCAGCAGAGATAGGGCTGGAAACACTGAAGCTTTCTTT.

A few counts support this clonotype. V and J are TRBV20-1 and TRBJ2-5; tentative D call: TRBD1 (6 bases). Germline V lookup: CDR1 DFQATT, CDR2 SNEGSKA (reference sequence). This CDR3 comprises 13 residues. The ends were cut back, 3 bases at V and 5 bases at J, with 13 bases in the middle. The CDR3 DNA is TGCAGTGCTAGTGCAGGGGCGCGTGAGACCCAGTACTTC. The encoded protein is CSASAGARETQYF.

This clonotype was seen more than once but under ten times. The chain employs TRBV7-9 and TRBJ2-3, with 7 bases lining up with TRBD2. Germline assignment: CDR1 SEHNR and CDR2 FQNEAQ (reference sequence). The V segment lost 5 bases and the J segment 1 base; nucleotides outside the gene matches: 15. The CDR3 consists of 18 residues. DNA for the CDR3: TGTGCCAGCAGCCAGAGTCCCGGGGGAGGGAGGGGCACAGATACGCAGTATTTT. It specifies CASSQSPGGGRGTDTQYF.